These 30 T cell receptor beta chains share one sample of origin, sequenced in a study of early T cells in non-severe SARS-CoV-2 infection. In TCRdb, the 5' RACE reads were re-called with MiXCR into one record per CDR3 protein. The sample shows approximately 52,000 distinct CDR3 sequences, under 8.5% of them seen only once. The source material was whole blood. Receptors originate from an adult who was a healthcare worker with PCR-confirmed SARS-CoV-2 infection or an uninfected control (not recorded which).

This clonotype was found a few times. The chain employs TRBV11-1 and TRBJ2-6; 10 bases match TRBD1. The CDR3 is made up of 18 amino acids. V lost 5 bases, J lost 0 bases, and 7 bases stayed unmatched. Germline CDR1 and CDR2: SGHAT and FQDESV (reference sequence). The CDR3 bases are TGTGCCAGCAGCCCTCGGACAGGGGGGAGCTCTGGGGCCAACGTCCTGACTTTC. Protein sequence: CASSPRTGGSSGANVLTF. Looking up the rest from reference TRBV11-1 and TRBJ2-6 gives the full variable domain: EAEVAQSPRYKITEKSQAVAFWCDPISGHATLYWYRQILGQGPELLVQFQDESVVDDSQLPKDRFSAERLKGVDSTLKIQPAELGDSAMYLCASSPRTGGSSGANVLTFGAGSRLTVL.

This clonotype was seen many times. This chain uses TRBV6-5 with TRBJ1-2, with 7 bases aligning to TRBD1. Germline trimming cut 8 bases from V and 8 bases from J; bases unmatched to any gene: 14. CDR1 MNHEY and CDR2 SVGAGI come from the germline V gene. The CDR3 covers 14 residues. CDR3 sequence: CASHDPKGARGYTF. The CDR3 region has the DNA TGTGCCAGCCACGACCCTAAGGGGGCTAGGGGCTACACCTTC.

The chain employs TRBV20-1 and TRBJ1-2; weak D call: TRBD1 (5 bases). V dropped 6 bases and J dropped 2 bases, with 10 bases sitting between them. The CDR3 is 12 amino acids. Germline assignment: CDR1 DFQATT and CDR2 SNEGSKA (reference sequence). In DNA, the CDR3 is TGCAGTGCCAGGGACGGGAACTATGGCTACACCTTC. This gives the protein CSARDGNYGYTF.

This clonotype was observed many times. The V and J genes are TRBV6-5 and TRBJ2-1, with a possible D match to TRBD1 (6 bases). The CDR3 is 15 residues long. The V and J ends lost 0 bases and 7 bases respectively, with 13 bases between them. Germline V lookup: CDR1 MNHEY, CDR2 SVGAGI. As DNA, the CDR3 is TGTGCCAGCAGTTACTCGAGGGGGATAGGAAATGAGCAGTTCTTC. Protein sequence: CASSYSRGIGNEQFF.

This clonotype was recorded a few times. CDR3 in DNA: TGTGCCAGCTCACCCGGACTCCTAGAAGAGACCCAGTACTTC. It is translated as CASSPGLLEETQYF. This rearrangement joins TRBV18 to TRBJ2-5; D may be TRBD2 (5 bases). V was clipped by 3 bases and J by 3 bases, with 11 bases between them. The CDR3 is made up of 14 amino acids. CDR1 and CDR2 from the germline V gene are KGHSH and LQKENI.

The J gene is TRBJ2-1, the V gene TRBV12-3 or TRBV12-4, with 8 bases matching TRBD2. V trimming: 6 bases; J trimming: 9 bases; junction bases outside the gene matches: 16. The CDR3 sequence is 16 residues long. The CDR3 protein is CASSYGSGGFRGEQFF. The CDR3 DNA follows: TGTGCCAGCAGCTACGGAAGCGGGGGCTTTAGGGGTGAGCAGTTCTTC.

This chain links TRBV5-1 with TRBJ2-6; D perhaps matches TRBD2 (5 bases). V dropped 2 bases and J dropped 0 bases, with 18 bases sitting between them. The CDR3 covers 19 residues. Per the germline V gene, CDR1 is SGHRS and CDR2 is YFSETQ. CDR3 protein: CASSFGLGESSSGANVLTF. CDR3 nucleotides: TGCGCCAGCAGCTTTGGCCTCGGGGAGTCAAGCTCTGGGGCCAACGTCCTGACTTTC.

Comments on this clonotype: A much larger clone is a single base away; this may be a read error. The CDR3 carries no conserved terminal phenylalanine or tryptophan, so it likely arises from a read error. The DNA is left out, because the CDR3 cannot be placed on it with certainty; the CDR3 is given as TCRdb lists it. This rearrangement joins TRBV29-1 to TRBJ2-7; no check of the table's D call, TRBD1, against the DNA was made. The germline V gene encodes CDR1 SQVTM and CDR2 ANQGSEA. From its first to its last residue, the CDR3 has 10 amino acids. This CDR3 reads CSLGSPGQGS.

This clonotype was picked up a small number of times. The rearrangement links TRBV11-1 to TRBJ2-5; 8 bases agree with TRBD1. Losses at the gene ends were 0 bases for V and 6 bases for J; bases not matched to a gene: 3. Germline CDR1 and CDR2: SGHAT and FQDESV (reference sequence). The CDR3 covers 14 residues. The CDR3 reads CASSLATGAKTQYF. Here the CDR3 DNA reads TGTGCCAGCAGCTTAGCGACAGGGGCGAAGACCCAGTACTTC.

This clonotype came up many times. The gene calls are TRBV5-1 and TRBJ2-5, with D possibly matching TRBD1 (6 bases). This CDR3 has 14 amino acids. The germline V and J ends were trimmed by 1 base and 1 base, with 8 bases remaining between them. Germline loops: CDR1 SGHRS, CDR2 YFSETQ. DNA of the CDR3: TGCGCCAGCAGCTTGACAGGGACCCAAGAGACCCAGTACTTC. Amino acid sequence: CASSLTGTQETQYF.

Many counts were recorded for this clonotype. This chain uses TRBV5-1 with TRBJ2-3; the D gene is possibly TRBD2 (5 bases). V lost 0 bases to trimming and J lost 0 bases, with 5 bases between them. This CDR3 spans 14 amino acids. Germline values: CDR1 SGHRS, CDR2 YFSETQ. The CDR3 spells CASSLGESTDTQYF. CDR3 bases: TGCGCCAGCAGCTTGGGGGAGAGCACAGATACGCAGTATTTT.

In nucleotides, the CDR3 is TGTGCCAGCAGCTTACTATCGTCAGGTTGGAGCAATCAGCCCCAGCATTTT. Protein sequence: CASSLLSSGWSNQPQHF. The rearrangement links TRBV7-2 to TRBJ1-5; no clear D. The V end was cut by 2 bases, the J end by 1 base, with 15 bases between. This CDR3 has 17 amino acids. Germline CDR1 SGHTA, CDR2 FQGNSA.

The rearrangement uses TRBV28 and TRBJ1-5; perhaps TRBD1 as D (5 bases). Germline V gene lookup returns CDR1 MDHEN and CDR2 SYDVKM. This CDR3 spans 17 amino acids. The V end lost 9 bases, the J end lost 3 bases, and 24 bases lay between the germline ends. This CDR3 is CARPTDFYDLDNQPQHF. For the CDR3, the DNA is TGTGCCAGGCCGACAGACTTCTACGATCTTGACAATCAGCCCCAGCATTTT.

This clonotype turned up a few times. The genes are TRBV7-2 and TRBJ2-3; 11 bases are a match to TRBD2. V dropped 4 bases and J dropped 8; count of bases not matched to a gene: 2. The CDR3 contains 13 residues. In germline, CDR1 is SGHTA, CDR2 FQGNSA. In DNA form, the CDR3 reads TGTGCCAGCAGCTACGGGACTAGCGGTACGCAGTATTTT. This sequence encodes CASSYGTSGTQYF.

This clonotype was found many times. This chain links TRBV6-6 with TRBJ2-7; D is uncertain. Looked up from germline, CDR1 is MNHNY and CDR2 is SVGAGI (reference sequence). CDR3 size: 12 residues. V was cut by 6 bases and J by 7 bases, with 13 bases left in between. In DNA, the CDR3 is TGTGCCAGCAGCCCCGAAGGAGATGAGCAGTACTTC. It translates to CASSPEGDEQYF.

This clonotype was seen many times. The gene calls are TRBV29-1 and TRBJ2-1; D may correspond to TRBD1 or TRBD2 (5 bases each). V was trimmed by 6 bases and J by 8 bases, leaving 20 bases between them. The CDR3 is 14 residues long. Looked up from germline, CDR1 is SQVTM and CDR2 is ANQGSEA. The CDR3 is CSVAPGPLSDEQFF. The CDR3 bases are TGCAGCGTCGCCCCGGGGCCCTTATCGGATGAGCAGTTCTTC.

This chain joins TRBV2 and TRBJ2-5, with D perhaps TRBD1 (6 bases). This CDR3 comprises 11 residues. Trimming shortened V by 7 bases and J by 3 bases, and 6 bases separated the two germline ends. Per germline, CDR1 SNHLY and CDR2 FYNNEI. The CDR3, as DNA: TGTGCCAGCAAGGGGGAAGAGACCCAGTACTTC. The encoded protein is CASKGEETQYF.

This clonotype was recorded at least ten times. CDR3 coding DNA: TGTGCCAGCAGAGATTCGGGGCCGGGAGCAAATTCACCCCTCCACTTT. This codes for CASRDSGPGANSPLHF. The V and J genes are TRBV28 and TRBJ1-6, with D maybe TRBD1 (5 bases). CDR3 size: 16 residues. Germline V gene lookup returns CDR1 MDHEN and CDR2 SYDVKM. The V end was cut by 6 bases, the J end by 7 bases, with 19 bases between.

This clonotype has just a few counts. V and J are TRBV7-2 and TRBJ1-1; possible D gene TRBD1, 6 bases. V lost 2 bases, J lost 2 bases, and 9 bases lay in between. This CDR3 comprises 14 residues. The germline V gene encodes CDR1 SGHTA and CDR2 FQGNSA. CDR3 DNA sequence: TGTGCCAGCAGCTTACTGGGACAAAACACTGAAGCTTTCTTT. This gives the protein CASSLLGQNTEAFF.

This clonotype was seen only a few times. The chain links TRBV9 to TRBJ2-7, with TRBD1 matching over 8 bases. Germline V gene data show CDR1 as SGDLS and CDR2 as YYNGEE. The CDR3 sequence is 14 residues long. J gave up 6 bases and V 3 bases, and 8 bases lay outside the gene matches. CDR3 in DNA: TGTGCCAGCAGCGCCCAGGGGGCGGTCTCCGAGCAGTACTTC. Its translation is CASSAQGAVSEQYF.

This clonotype came up many times. This sequence joins TRBV27 and TRBJ2-1, with TRBD1 identical over 9 bases. J lost 0 bases, V lost 10 bases, and 7 bases had no gene match. The CDR3 has 15 residues. Germline lookup yields CDR1 MNHEY and CDR2 SMNVEV (reference sequence). Here the CDR3 reads CATMMDRGSYNEQFF. CDR3 nucleotides: TGTGCCACCATGATGGACAGGGGCTCCTACAATGAGCAGTTCTTC.

CDR3 amino acids: CASSLASPGGKNIQYF. The CDR3 region has the DNA TGTGCCAGCAGCTTAGCTAGCCCGGGGGGCAAAAACATTCAGTACTTC. The chain recombines TRBV11-2 with TRBJ2-4, with 7 bases that match TRBD2. Looked up from germline, CDR1 is SGHAT and CDR2 is FQNNGV. V gave up 1 base and J gave up 3 bases; unmatched junction bases: 6. The CDR3 contains 16 residues. The complete variable domain, with remaining parts taken from reference TRBV11-2 and TRBJ2-4, reads EAGVAQSPRYKIIEKRQSVAFWCNPISGHATLYWYQQILGQGPKLLIQFQNNGVVDDSQLPKDRFSAERLKGVDSTLKIQPAKLEDSAVYLCASSLASPGGKNIQYFGAGTRLSVL.

This clonotype showed up many times. The chain uses TRBV2 and TRBJ2-2, with TRBD2 matching 9 bases. The CDR3 runs to 14 residues. V lost 7 bases to trimming and J lost 4 bases; unmatched junction nucleotides: 4. Germline values: CDR1 SNHLY, CDR2 FYNNEI. The CDR3 loop is CASISGSGTGELFF. The CDR3, as DNA: TGTGCCAGCATTAGCGGGAGCGGCACCGGGGAGCTGTTTTTT.

This clonotype was observed many times. The V call is TRBV5-1, the J call TRBJ1-1; 7 bases match TRBD1. V was clipped by 4 bases and J by 1 base; unmatched bases: 13. This CDR3 is built from 17 residues. Germline CDR1 reads SGHRS; CDR2 reads YFSETQ. CDR3 residues: CASSISDREVRNTEAFF. The DNA for the CDR3 is TGCGCCAGCAGCATAAGCGACAGGGAGGTTCGGAACACTGAAGCTTTCTTT.

In its sample, this clonotype was seen a few times. The CDR3 DNA reads TGTGCCAGCAGTTTATCCGGGCGAGGCTACACCTTC. This translates into CASSLSGRGYTF. This rearrangement joins TRBV28 to TRBJ1-2; D is unresolved. The CDR3 contains 12 residues. CDR1 is MDHEN and CDR2 is SYDVKM in the germline V gene. Deletions cut 1 base from V and 8 bases from J, with 8 bases between.

This rearrangement joins TRBV21-1 to TRBJ2-3; the D call in the table, TRBD1, was not verified against the DNA. TRBV21-1 corresponds to a pseudogene. The CDR3 consists of 13 residues. Here the CDR3 reads CASTDRCTDTQYF. Here the CDR3 DNA reads TGTGCCAGCACAGACAGGTGCACAGATACGCAGTATTTT.

This clonotype occurred a few times. This chain joins TRBV30 and TRBJ1-1, with D possibly TRBD1 on 6 matching bases. Trimming removed 7 bases from V and 7 bases from J, with 16 bases in between. Germline lookup yields CDR1 GTSNPN and CDR2 SVGIG (reference sequence). The length of the CDR3 is 12 residues. The CDR3 reads CALDGQFGEAFF. CDR3 nucleotides: TGTGCCTTGGACGGACAGTTCGGTGAAGCTTTCTTT.

This clonotype showed up just a few times. V and J are TRBV20-1 and TRBJ1-5; no definite D call. This CDR3 contains 15 residues. Germline assignment: CDR1 DFQATT and CDR2 SNEGSKA (reference sequence). V lost 0 bases to trimming and J lost 0 bases, with 9 bases between them. The CDR3 is CSAREGGNSNQPQHF. The CDR3 region has the DNA TGCAGTGCTAGAGAAGGCGGAAATAGCAATCAGCCCCAGCATTTT.

The chain has TRBV28 and TRBJ2-3; weak D call: TRBD1 (6 bases). CDR1 and CDR2 from the germline V gene are MDHEN and SYDVKM. The CDR3 is 15 amino acids. V shed 7 bases and J shed 5 bases, with 19 bases lying between them. The DNA of the CDR3 is TGTGCCAGCACCGAAGGGGCAGGGGCCGGAGATACGCAGTATTTT. Its translation is CASTEGAGAGDTQYF.

This clonotype has just a few counts. V and J are TRBV9 and TRBJ1-6; D is perhaps TRBD1 (5 bases). The CDR3 is 15 residues long. Between the trimmed V and J ends, which lost 3 bases and 7 bases, there was a span of 14 bases. CDR1 and CDR2 (germline): SGDLS, YYNGEE. The CDR3: CASSAGGRMNSPLHF. The CDR3 DNA sequence: TGTGCCAGCAGCGCTGGGGGACGGATGAATTCACCCCTCCACTTT.